The sequence of this TCR beta chain was determined in a study of blood T cell repertoires in COVID-19. At the level of the study: COVID-19 samples collected from the United States, Italy and Spain covered acute and convalescent phases. T cells, B-cell-depleted T cells, or PBMCs provided the cDNA or gDNA that served as material.

Original processing notes: Counts of nucleated cells, estimated from reference gene primer amplification, were obtained. Generated by immunoSEQ multiplex PCR, the TCRdb table keeps only in-frame clones and is missing some. V and J calls and clone size are given by that table; D and trimming were obtained from the DNA. This repertoire shows 150,000 to 200,000 clones, approximately 95% found once; its top ten account for about 2%. Followed longitudinally, the Seattle patients had been enrolled during active infection. This TCR derives from a woman in her fifties or sixties with COVID-19, enrolled during active disease. The sample consisted of peripheral blood.

DNA of the CDR3: TGCGCCAGCAGCCAAGACGGGACGGCGGGGGGGTACAATGAGCAGTTCTTC. Translated: CASSQDGTAGGYNEQFF. This chain uses TRBV4-3 with TRBJ2-1; 9 nucleotides align to TRBD2. The length of the CDR3 is 17 residues. The junction had 7 bases not matched to a gene; V was cut back by 0 bases and J by 4 bases. Germline CDR1 is LGHNA and CDR2 is YSLEER.